Sequencing of this T cell receptor beta chain was carried out in a study of response to subunit inactivated influenza vaccine. The study's findings and limits: Authors suggested each seasonal influenza vaccination recruits few new T cells.

The CDR3 spans 14 residues. V gave up 5 bases and J gave up 5 bases, with 13 bases separating them. Germline V CDR1 and CDR2: MNHEY, SVGAGI. TCRdb re-analysed the RT-PCR reads in MiXCR, keeping a single row per CDR3 protein. The sample lists roughly 670,000 distinct CDR3 sequences, roughly 15% seen once, with 7.5% to 8% in the top ten. Of note for this clonotype: Its antigen remains unknown.

This chain connects TRBV6-5 to TRBJ2-1, with D perhaps given as TRBD1 or TRBD2 (5 bases each). The TCR originated in a man aged 50 or older who received an inactivated influenza vaccine. The sample here was PBMCs from blood, taken around two weeks before vaccination. The CDR3 here is CASSRPGSHNEQFF. The CDR3 DNA reads as TGTGCCAGCAGTCGCCCAGGGAGCCACAATGAGCAGTTCTTC.